The present entry profiles one TCR beta chain with its context. The entry originates in a study of T cells in localized non-small cell lung cancer. CDR3 length: 14 amino acids. Trimming left V 1 base short and J 1 base short, with 5 bases between. From germline, CDR1 is SGHTA and CDR2 FQGNSA. Only in-frame clones appear in the TCRdb table, and some are missing; sequencing was by immunoSEQ multiplex PCR. Of some 80,000 clones in the sample, 84% were seen once. The clonotype originates from a man aged 40-75 years with stage I lung adenocarcinoma. The source material was peripheral blood, sampled before any cancer treatment. V usage is TRBV7-2 and J usage is TRBJ1-5; D is undetermined. The CDR3 sequence is CASSLDLSNQPQHF. CDR3 DNA sequence: TGTGCCAGCAGCTTAGACTTAAGCAATCAGCCCCAGCATTTT.